These 14 T cell receptor beta chains were all obtained from the same sample, sequenced in a study of molecular identifiers for immune sequencing clone quantification. TCRdb re-called the PCR reads through MiXCR, storing one row per CDR3 protein. The sample includes tens of thousands of distinct CDR3 sequences, 35% to 40% of them seen just once. The sample comprised naive CD8+ T cells from blood, with Jurkat cell RNA spiked in. Described subset: FACS-sorted CD8+CD4-CCR7+CD45RA+ naive T cells. The receptors originated from a human donor in good health. Some libraries in this study had Jurkat cell RNA spiked in.

To note about this clonotype: A much larger clonotype is one base distant, so this may be a read error. The chain carries TRBV18 and TRBJ2-7; D tentatively fits TRBD1 or TRBD2 (5 bases each). The CDR3 loop spans 12 amino acids. The V gene's germline CDR1 is KGHSH and CDR2 LQKENI. DNA for the CDR3: TGTGCCAGCTCACCACGAGGGGACGAGCGGTACTTC. Its protein is CASSPRGDERYF. The full variable domain, with the rest looked up from reference TRBV18 and TRBJ2-7, is NAGVMQNPRHLVRRRGQEARLRCSPMKGHSHVYWYRQLPEEGLKFMVYLQKENIIDESGMPKERFSAEFPKEGPSILRIQQVVRGDSAAYFCASSPRGDERYFGPGTRLTVT.

This clonotype was seen a handful of times. The chain couples TRBV7-6 to TRBJ2-5, with TRBD2 identical over 10 bases. The V and J ends lost 1 base and 1 base, in that order; junction bases with no gene match: 3. The CDR3 totals 16 residues. In germline, CDR1 is SGHVS, CDR2 FNYEAQ. The chain's CDR3 is CASSLGTSGSQETQYF. The CDR3 DNA is TGTGCCAGCAGCTTAGGGACTAGCGGTTCCCAAGAGACCCAGTACTTC.

This clonotype was seen a few times. The chain recombines TRBV6-2 or TRBV6-3 with TRBJ1-5, with D tentatively TRBD1 (5 bases). Germline lookup yields CDR1 MNHEY and CDR2 SVGEGT. The CDR3 has 16 amino acids. Trimming cost V 2 bases and J 3 bases, with 14 bases left between them. The CDR3 is CASSYPKTGSNQPQHF. CDR3 coding DNA: TGTGCCAGCAGTTACCCCAAAACAGGCTCCAATCAGCCCCAGCATTTT.

This clonotype was observed a few times. The CDR3 DNA is TGTGCCAGCAGCTTATTCGCCTACGAGCAGTACTTC. Translating gives CASSLFAYEQYF. J is TRBJ2-7 and V is TRBV7-2; D remains ambiguous. The CDR3 sequence is 12 residues long. Per germline, CDR1 SGHTA and CDR2 FQGNSA. V shed 2 bases and J shed 2 bases, with 4 bases lying between them.

This clonotype was counted a few times. The chain couples TRBV11-2 to TRBJ2-1; D call uncertain. V was clipped by 3 bases and J by 8 bases, with 5 bases between them. The CDR3 has 11 residues. Germline CDR1 and CDR2: SGHAT and FQNNGV. This CDR3 is CASSFWDEQFF. CDR3 DNA sequence: TGTGCCAGCAGCTTTTGGGATGAGCAGTTCTTC.

The chain recombines TRBV7-6 with TRBJ2-1; tentatively, D is TRBD1 or TRBD2 (5 bases each). The CDR3 has 13 residues. V lost 10 bases, J lost 0 bases, and 10 bases lay in between. Per germline, CDR1 SGHVS and CDR2 FNYEAQ. This CDR3 is CATGTGSYNEQFF. The CDR3 DNA reads as TGTGCCACCGGGACGGGCTCCTACAATGAGCAGTTCTTC.

This clonotype was seen only a few times. This sequence joins TRBV4-1 and TRBJ2-1; a possible D gene is TRBD2 (5 bases). Germline loops: CDR1 MGHRA, CDR2 YSYEKL. V dropped 1 base and J dropped 4 bases, with 11 bases sitting between them. CDR3 size: 15 residues. The CDR3: CASSQVQRLYNEQFF. The CDR3 region has the DNA TGCGCCAGCAGCCAAGTTCAGAGACTATACAATGAGCAGTTCTTC.

This chain links TRBV4-3 with TRBJ2-5; 12 nucleotides line up with TRBD2. The J segment lost 1 base and the V segment lost 0 bases, leaving 9 bases of the junction unmatched. The germline CDR1 and CDR2 sequences are LGHNA and YSLEER. The CDR3 spans 19 residues. Here the CDR3 DNA reads TGCGCCAGCAGCCAAGATTGGGGGACGGGACTAGCGGGCCAAGAGACCCAGTACTTC. This codes for CASSQDWGTGLAGQETQYF.

This clonotype was seen ten or more times. The chain has TRBV29-1 and TRBJ2-3; the match to TRBD1 covers 9 bases. CDR3 length: 13 residues. CDR1 and CDR2 (germline): SQVTM, ANQGSEA. The ends lost 6 bases at V and 2 bases at J; junction bases unmatched: 3. CDR3 DNA sequence: TGCAGCGTAGGGACAGGGATCACAGATACGCAGTATTTT. Its protein is CSVGTGITDTQYF.

A word on this clonotype: One base away lies a much larger clone, so this may be a sequencing read error. The V and J genes are TRBV9 and TRBJ2-3; a weak D match, TRBD1 (6 bases). Germline V lookup: CDR1 SGDLS, CDR2 YYNGEE. The CDR3 runs to 13 residues. In DNA form, the CDR3 reads TGTGCCTGCAGCAACACAGGGTCGGATACGCAGTATTTT. Protein product: CACSNTGSDTQYF.

The V and J genes are TRBV7-3 and TRBJ2-3; D is possibly TRBD2 (7 bases). Trimming stripped 1 base from V and 5 bases from J, with 16 bases between. Germline V CDR1 and CDR2: SGHTA, FQGTGA. The CDR3 has 16 residues. CDR3 residues: CASSLIRGRAVDTQYF. The CDR3 DNA reads TGTGCCAGCAGCTTAATTAGGGGGAGGGCCGTAGATACGCAGTATTTT.

Notes on this clonotype: Because the CDR3 is missing its conserved closing phenylalanine or tryptophan, this is likely a read error. V is TRBV6-4 and J is TRBJ2-4; perhaps TRBD2 as D (5 bases). The germline V gene encodes CDR1 MRHNA and CDR2 SNTAGT. The V end lost 3 bases, the J end lost 7 bases, and 13 bases lay between the germline ends. This CDR3 region has 14 residues. The CDR3 loop reads CASSEGWPGNIQYS. The CDR3 DNA is TGTGCCAGCAGTGAAGGGTGGCCGGGGAACATTCAGTACTCC.

This clonotype was detected ten times or more. The chain uses TRBV6-2 or TRBV6-3 and TRBJ2-7; possible D gene TRBD1, 5 bases. CDR3 length equals 13 residues. Trimming pared 4 bases from V and 13 bases from J, leaving 20 bases between. Germline V gene data show CDR1 as MNHEY and CDR2 as SVGEGT. DNA for the CDR3: TGTGCCAGCAGTTCTTGGCCGGGCCAGGGTGATTACTTC. This translates into CASSSWPGQGDYF.

The chain is built from TRBV19 and TRBJ2-4; D perhaps matches TRBD1 (6 bases). The CDR3 length is 13 residues. The V end lost 5 bases, the J end lost 6 bases, and 11 bases lay between the germline ends. Germline lookup yields CDR1 LNHDA and CDR2 SQIVND (reference sequence). The CDR3 region has the DNA TGTGCCAGTAGTTTCGGACAGTTAAACATTCAGTACTTC. Its protein is CASSFGQLNIQYF.